This T cell receptor beta chain was observed in a study of cytomegalovirus exposure and HLA in healthy donors. Study details: Within an early data release were 65 million to 90 million unique TCRs drawn from HLA-typed donors.

Points on this clone: What it recognizes is unknown.

V lost 2 bases to trimming and J lost 3 bases; unmatched junction nucleotides: 4. Germline V gene lookup returns CDR1 SGHNT and CDR2 YYREEE (reference sequence). This CDR3 has 15 residues. Study-level findings and limits: In a later analysis, specific HLA alleles were associated with more than 15,000 TCR beta sequences at a 0.05 false discovery rate. Across HLA loci, a later analysis found differing TCR association rates, with DRB1 most and HLA-C fewest.

Primers included in the PCR were 60 Vbeta and 13 Jbeta primers. Here immunoSEQ multiplex PCR was the method, and the copy in TCRdb shows in-frame clones only, minus some. The data hold about 99,000 clones, with 60% to 80% observed a single time. This receptor was obtained from a man aged 55 to 70 in good health and CMV-seropositive. The sequencing sample was made of PBMCs. The chain recombines TRBV5-4 with TRBJ2-3; TRBD1 matches at 9 bases. CDR3 nucleotides: TGTGCCAGCAGCTTACAGGGGGCAGAGACAGATACGCAGTATTTT. It is translated as CASSLQGAETDTQYF.